The rows below give T cell receptor beta chains drawn from one sample of a study of cytomegalovirus exposure and HLA in healthy donors. Some clones are missing from TCRdb's copy, which holds only in-frame ones; the method was immunoSEQ multiplex PCR. The table has 150,000 or so clones, 77% seen once; the top ten hold 1.5% to 2%. Sequenced: PBMCs. The source of these receptors is a female donor in good health and CMV-seronegative. Both conserved end residues are part of each CDR3. D genes are given only for firm matches. Size tells how often a clone was seen (once, few, many) or the class of an expanded clone, and some rows leave it out.

>TRBV4-1|.|.|17|TRBJ2-7
CASSQDPADVSSYEQYF
TGCGCCAGCAGCCAAGATCCTGCGGATGTTAGCTCCTACGAGCAGTACTTC
>TRBV6-5|few|.|15|TRBJ1-4
CASSSVFATNEKLFF
TGTGCCAGCAGTTCAGTTTTCGCAACTAATGAAAAACTGTTTTTT
>TRBV6-1|.|TRBD1|15|TRBJ1-5
CASSWDRGSGQPQHF
TGTGCCAGCAGTTGGGACAGGGGTTCGGGTCAGCCCCAGCATTTT
>TRBV2|once|.|14|TRBJ1-2
CASSEVASARGYTF
TGTGCCAGCAGTGAAGTTGCCTCCGCGCGGGGCTACACCTTC
>TRBV10-3|.|TRBD1|16|TRBJ1-4
CAISEWQGATNEKLFF
TGTGCCATCAGTGAGTGGCAGGGGGCAACTAATGAAAAACTGTTTTTT
>TRBV5-1|.|.|13|TRBJ2-3
CASSLGGPDTQYF
TGCGCCAGCAGCTTGGGGGGCCCAGATACGCAGTATTTT
>TRBV29-1|once|TRBD1|15|TRBJ1-5
CSVAGTGGLGQPQHF
TGCAGCGTTGCGGGGACAGGGGGCCTGGGACAGCCCCAGCATTTT
>TRBV7-9|.|.|14|TRBJ2-3
CASSSGQYTDTQYF
TGTGCCAGCAGCTCCGGACAGTACACAGATACGCAGTATTTT
>TRBV19|.|.|14|TRBJ1-1
CASSPGHSNTEAFF
TGTGCCAGTAGTCCGGGACACTCGAACACTGAAGCTTTCTTT
>TRBV15|.|.|15|TRBJ2-1
CATSRTVGPSNEQFF
TGTGCCACCAGCCGTACGGTTGGGCCAAGCAATGAGCAGTTCTTC
>TRBV6-4|.|TRBD2|17|TRBJ2-1
CASSDQGLAGGKHEQFF
TGTGCCAGCAGTGACCAGGGACTAGCGGGAGGAAAGCATGAGCAGTTCTTC
>TRBV5-1|.|TRBD1|16|TRBJ2-3
CARCLPGQGLTDTQYF
TGCGCCAGATGTTTGCCGGGACAGGGTCTCACAGATACGCAGTATTTT
>TRBV27|.|TRBD1|14|TRBJ1-6
CASSPWDSHSPLHF
TGTGCCAGCAGTCCCTGGGACAGCCATTCACCCCTCCACTTT
>TRBV27|.|.|15|TRBJ1-1
CASSKVRQGNTEAFF
TGTGCCAGCAGTAAAGTTAGGCAGGGCAACACTGAAGCTTTCTTT
>TRBV11-2|.|.|13|TRBJ1-1
CASSLVGGAEAFF
TGTGCCAGCAGCTTAGTAGGAGGGGCTGAAGCTTTCTTT
>TRBV7-2|.|.|15|TRBJ1-5
CASSFLGTSNQPQHF
TGTGCCAGCAGCTTCCTCGGGACAAGCAATCAGCCCCAGCATTTT
>TRBV13|.|.|15|TRBJ2-4
CASSSTDLAKNIQYF
TGTGCCAGCAGCTCGACAGATCTAGCCAAAAACATTCAGTACTTC
>TRBV7-3|.|.|15|TRBJ2-1
CASSPTRGSYNEQFF
TGTGCCAGCAGCCCAACTAGAGGGTCCTACAATGAGCAGTTCTTC
>TRBV19|few|TRBD1|16|TRBJ2-2
CASSMRDRGRTGELFF
TGTGCCAGTAGTATGCGGGACAGGGGGCGAACCGGGGAGCTGTTTTTT
>TRBV5-1|.|.|15|TRBJ1-3
CASSLAAGTGNTIYF
TGCGCCAGCAGCTTGGCGGCGGGGACTGGAAACACCATATATTTT
>TRBV25-1|.|.|13|TRBJ1-1
CASSNIQNTEAFF
TGTGCCAGCAGTAATATACAGAACACTGAAGCTTTCTTT
>TRBV6-6|few|.|14|TRBJ1-1
CASSYSAQNTEAFF
TGTGCCAGCAGTTACTCGGCCCAGAACACTGAAGCTTTCTTT
>TRBV5-1|.|.|16|TRBJ2-2
CASSLWGLASTGELFF
TGCGCCAGCAGCTTGTGGGGTCTAGCGTCAACCGGGGAGCTGTTTTTT
>TRBV2|.|TRBD2|15|TRBJ2-1
CASSELAGGRGEQFF
TGTGCCAGCAGTGAGCTAGCGGGGGGGCGGGGTGAGCAGTTCTTC
>TRBV27|few|TRBD2|15|TRBJ2-5
CASSSQREGKETQYF
TGTGCCAGCAGTTCCCAGCGGGAGGGCAAGGAGACCCAGTACTTC
>TRBV7-7|.|.|15|TRBJ2-5
CASSLVQADQETQYF
TGTGCCAGCAGCTTAGTACAGGCCGACCAAGAGACCCAGTACTTC
>TRBV15|once|TRBD1|15|TRBJ1-5
CATSRHGQGGQPQHF
TGTGCCACCAGCAGACATGGACAGGGGGGGCAGCCCCAGCATTTT
>TRBV7-6|.|TRBD2|16|TRBJ2-7
CASSLGTSGGAYEQYF
TGTGCCAGCAGCTTAGGAACTAGCGGGGGGGCCTACGAGCAGTACTTC
>TRBV11-2|.|.|15|TRBJ1-4
CASSPGQHGREKLFF
TGTGCCAGCAGCCCGGGACAACACGGACGCGAAAAACTGTTTTTT
>TRBV27|.|TRBD2|17|TRBJ2-7
CASSLVVAGGPSYEQYF
TGTGCCAGCAGCCTGGTTGTAGCGGGAGGGCCCTCCTACGAGCAGTACTTC
>TRBV6-1|.|TRBD1|16|TRBJ2-7
CASSAYTRDRGSEQYF
TGTGCCAGCAGTGCCTATACAAGGGACAGGGGGAGCGAGCAGTACTTC
>TRBV9|.|.|13|TRBJ1-1
CASSGIKSTEAFF
TGTGCCAGCAGCGGAATAAAGAGCACTGAAGCTTTCTTT
>TRBV29-1|.|.|11|TRBJ1-2
CSVEEGGGYTF
TGCAGCGTTGAAGAAGGAGGTGGCTACACCTTC
>TRBV14|.|.|11|TRBJ1-2
CASSDYDGYTF
TGTGCCAGCAGCGACTATGATGGCTACACCTTC
>TRBV27|.|.|13|TRBJ2-7
CASSRGRSYEQYF
TGTGCCAGCAGTCGCGGGCGCTCCTACGAGCAGTACTTC
>TRBV19|.|TRBD1|15|TRBJ1-1
CASSITGTGGTEAFF
TGTGCCAGTAGTATCACCGGGACAGGGGGCACTGAAGCTTTCTTT
>TRBV1|.|.|21|TRBJ2-3
CTTASKTGLAGVGSSTDTQYF
TGCACCACCGCTTCGAAAACGGGACTAGCGGGAGTAGGTTCTAGCACAGATACGCAGTATTTT
>TRBV5-6|.|.|14|TRBJ2-7
CASSFLDFSYEQYF
TGTGCCAGCAGCTTCTTGGACTTCTCCTACGAGCAGTACTTC
>TRBV20-1|.|.|11|TRBJ1-2
CSAFPSGGYTF
TGCAGTGCTTTCCCCTCAGGTGGCTACACCTTC
>TRBV5-1|.|.|17|TRBJ1-3
CASSLGSGRSSGNTIYF
TGCGCCAGCAGCTTGGGTTCAGGGAGGAGCTCTGGAAACACCATATATTTT
>TRBV9|.|TRBD1|16|TRBJ2-7
CASSTSGGQGVGEQYF
TGTGCCAGCAGCACAAGTGGGGGACAGGGGGTAGGGGAGCAGTACTTC
>TRBV9|few|TRBD1|15|TRBJ2-2
CASSTTGTATGELFF
TGTGCCAGCAGCACAACCGGGACAGCCACCGGGGAGCTGTTTTTT
>TRBV29-1|.|TRBD1|14|TRBJ2-1
CSVPGTGVLNEQFF
TGCAGCGTTCCCGGGACAGGGGTTTTGAATGAGCAGTTCTTC
>TRBV29-1|.|.|12|TRBJ2-1
CSAPGSYNEQFF
TGCAGCGCCCCGGGGTCCTACAATGAGCAGTTCTTC
>TRBV5-1|.|TRBD2|18|TRBJ2-7
CASSLADRRLAGTSEQYF
TGCGCCAGCAGCTTGGCCGACAGGCGACTAGCGGGAACATCCGAGCAGTACTTC
>TRBV6-6|few|.|13|TRBJ2-7
CASSYEYPYEQYF
TGTGCCAGCAGTTACGAGTACCCCTACGAGCAGTACTTC
>TRBV14|.|TRBD1|18|TRBJ1-1
CASSQSLLIRQGRTEAFF
TGTGCCAGCAGCCAAAGCCTCCTAATCCGACAGGGGAGGACTGAAGCTTTCTTT
>TRBV4-2|.|TRBD1|18|TRBJ1-1
CASARGRDRGPRNTEAFF
TGTGCCAGCGCCCGGGGGCGGGACAGGGGGCCGCGGAACACTGAAGCTTTCTTT
>TRBV9|.|TRBD2|22|TRBJ2-2
CASSVGTSGNSLLPGVTGELFF
TGTGCCAGCAGCGTAGGGACTAGCGGGAACTCCTTACTCCCGGGGGTCACCGGGGAGCTGTTTTTT
>TRBV19|.|TRBD1|15|TRBJ1-1
CASSKRDRLNTEAFF
TGCGCCAGTAGTAAGAGGGACAGATTGAACACTGAAGCTTTCTTT
>TRBV6-6|.|.|16|TRBJ2-7
CASNPPHGRGFYEQYF
TGTGCCAGCAACCCCCCCCACGGCAGGGGATTCTACGAGCAGTACTTC
>TRBV5-1|.|TRBD2|14|TRBJ2-7
CASSSAGVYYEQYF
TGCGCCAGCAGCTCAGCGGGGGTGTACTACGAGCAGTACTTC
>TRBV11-1|.|TRBD2|16|TRBJ2-5
CASSLFGGGIQETQYF
TGTGCCAGCAGCTTATTTGGCGGGGGGATACAAGAGACCCAGTACTTC